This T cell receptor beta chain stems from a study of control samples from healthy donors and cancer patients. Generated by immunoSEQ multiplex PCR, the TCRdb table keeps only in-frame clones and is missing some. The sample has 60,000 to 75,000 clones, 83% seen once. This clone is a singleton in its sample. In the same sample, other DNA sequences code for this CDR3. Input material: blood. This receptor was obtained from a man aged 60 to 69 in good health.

The CDR3 spells CASSYRDSYEQYF. The CDR3 bases are TGTGCCAGCAGTTACAGGGATTCCTACGAGCAGTACTTC. The chain is built from TRBV6-5 and TRBJ2-7; D is unresolved. This CDR3 is built from 13 residues. Germline V gene lookup returns CDR1 MNHEY and CDR2 SVGAGI. The ends were cut back, 2 bases at V and 1 base at J, with 6 bases in the middle.